The 15 T cell receptor beta chains listed next were all sequenced from one sample in a study of cytomegalovirus exposure and HLA in healthy donors. PCR primers comprised 60 Vbeta and 13 Jbeta primers. Generated by immunoSEQ multiplex PCR, the TCRdb table keeps only in-frame clones and is missing some. Of about 97,000 clones listed, roughly 60% are singletons. The specimen sequenced was PBMCs. These receptors came from a human donor in good health.

This clone was observed once. The chain carries TRBV2 and TRBJ1-2; D might be TRBD1 (6 bases). The CDR3 runs to 13 residues. V shed 9 bases and J shed 4 bases, with 15 bases lying between them. The germline V gene encodes CDR1 SNHLY and CDR2 FYNNEI. The CDR3 loop is CASTGRVFYGYTF. CDR3 nucleotides: TGTGCCAGTACAGGGAGGGTTTTCTATGGCTACACCTTC.

This clone was picked up a small number of times. The rearrangement uses TRBV6-5 and TRBJ2-1, with a possible D match to TRBD2 (5 bases). The V end lost 5 bases, the J end lost 7 bases, and 15 bases lay between the germline ends. CDR1 is MNHEY and CDR2 is SVGAGI in the germline V gene. CDR3 length: 14 residues. This CDR3 reads CASSRTGRVNEQFF. The DNA of the CDR3 is TGTGCCAGCAGTAGAACGGGGAGAGTGAATGAGCAGTTCTTC.

Only one count was recorded for this clone. The chain has TRBV29-1 and TRBJ2-7; possibly TRBD1 for D (6 bases). From germline, CDR1 is SQVTM and CDR2 ANQGSEA. The CDR3 consists of 12 residues. The V end lost 5 bases, the J end lost 0 bases, and 8 bases lay between the germline ends. CDR3 in DNA: TGCAGCGTTAGGACAGACTCCTACGAGCAGTACTTC. Protein sequence: CSVRTDSYEQYF.

The CDR3 loop is CASSLVGEETQYF. CDR3 sequence (DNA): TGTGCCAGCAGCTTAGTAGGGGAAGAGACCCAGTACTTC. The V call is TRBV7-6, the J call TRBJ2-5, with D perhaps TRBD1 (5 bases). The CDR3 totals 13 residues. V lost 1 base, J lost 3 bases, and 6 bases lay in between. Germline V gene data show CDR1 as SGHVS and CDR2 as FNYEAQ.

The chain combines TRBV28 with TRBJ2-3, with 7 bases identical to TRBD1. Germline V gives CDR1 MDHEN, CDR2 SYDVKM. V shed 5 bases, J shed 3 bases, and the junction held 8 bases outside the gene matches. The length of the CDR3 is 15 residues. The CDR3 bases are TGTGCCAGCAGTGAAGACAGGGTAGAGACAGATACGCAGTATTTT. Encoded protein: CASSEDRVETDTQYF.

The rearrangement joins TRBV5-1 to TRBJ2-1; 10 nucleotides line up with TRBD2. Germline V gives CDR1 SGHRS, CDR2 YFSETQ. The CDR3 contains 15 residues. Trimming removed 3 bases from V and 2 bases from J; junction bases left unmatched: 2. The CDR3 DNA is TGCGCCAGCAGCTGGACTAGCGGTCCCTACAATGAGCAGTTCTTC. It codes for CASSWTSGPYNEQFF.

The V call is TRBV19, the J call TRBJ1-5; 7 bases are a match to TRBD1. Unmatched junction bases numbered 8, after V lost 9 bases and J lost 3 bases. This CDR3 has 14 residues. Looked up from germline, CDR1 is LNHDA and CDR2 is SQIVND (reference sequence). The CDR3 sequence is CASVQQGINQPQHF. As DNA, the CDR3 is TGTGCCAGCGTTCAACAGGGGATCAATCAGCCCCAGCATTTT.

Written as DNA, the CDR3 is TGTGCCAGTATCGGATGGACTAGCGGGAGTCCCGGGGAGCTGTTTTTT. Protein: CASIGWTSGSPGELFF. This sequence joins TRBV19 and TRBJ2-2; 13 bases line up with TRBD2. The CDR3 has 16 amino acids. The germline gives CDR1 LNHDA, CDR2 SQIVND (reference sequence). The J segment lost 6 bases and the V segment lost 7 bases, leaving 8 bases of the junction unmatched. Based on the CDR3 plus reference TRBV19 and TRBJ2-2, the full variable domain is DGGITQSPKYLFRKEGQNVTLSCEQNLNHDAMYWYRQDPGQGLRLIYYSQIVNDFQKGDIAEGYSVSREKKESFPLTVTSAQKNPTAFYLCASIGWTSGSPGELFFGEGSRLTVL.

The chain recombines TRBV27 with TRBJ2-2; D may be TRBD2 (7 bases). This CDR3 is 15 amino acids long. The germline V and J ends were trimmed by 3 bases and 6 bases, with 14 bases remaining between them. The germline V gene has CDR1 MNHEY and CDR2 SMNVEV (reference sequence). CDR3 sequence: CASSFSGGAPGELFF. CDR3 sequence (DNA): TGTGCCAGCAGTTTCAGTGGGGGGGCCCCCGGGGAGCTGTTTTTT.

V and J are TRBV29-1 and TRBJ1-2; D is unclear. The CDR3 consists of 13 residues. Germline lookup yields CDR1 SQVTM and CDR2 ANQGSEA. V was pared by 7 bases and J by 0 bases, with 12 bases between. The CDR3 loop is CSARTGTNYGYTF. The CDR3 region has the DNA TGCAGCGCACGGACTGGGACTAACTATGGCTACACCTTC.

This clone was detected only a few times. V is TRBV11-2 and J is TRBJ2-2, with 7 positions matching TRBD2. V was pared by 5 bases and J by 4 bases, with 10 bases of the junction left unmatched. Germline assignment: CDR1 SGHAT and CDR2 FQNNGV. CDR3 length: 16 amino acids. This chain's CDR3 is CASSHRGETPTGELFF. The DNA of the CDR3 is TGTGCCAGCAGCCACCGGGGGGAGACTCCCACCGGGGAGCTGTTTTTT. The full variable domain, rest sourced from reference TRBV11-2 and TRBJ2-2, is EAGVAQSPRYKIIEKRQSVAFWCNPISGHATLYWYQQILGQGPKLLIQFQNNGVVDDSQLPKDRFSAERLKGVDSTLKIQPAKLEDSAVYLCASSHRGETPTGELFFGEGSRLTVL.

This clone was counted between two and nine times. The chain is built from TRBV7-2 and TRBJ1-3; a weak D match, TRBD1 (6 bases). From germline, CDR1 is SGHTA and CDR2 FQGNSA. Trimming stripped 3 bases from V and 2 bases from J, with 11 bases between. CDR3 length: 15 residues. The CDR3 is CASSFLGGAGNTIYF. The DNA for the CDR3 is TGTGCCAGCAGCTTCCTAGGGGGGGCTGGAAACACCATATATTTT.

The chain uses TRBV2 and TRBJ2-7; D is possibly TRBD2 (6 bases). CDR1 is SNHLY, CDR2 FYNNEI, per germline. Trimming pared 10 bases from V and 0 bases from J, leaving 13 bases between. The CDR3 runs to 13 residues. CDR3 nucleotides: TGTGCCAACGCCCGGGACTCCTCCTACGAGCAGTACTTC. Translation gives CANARDSSYEQYF.

The chain combines TRBV28 with TRBJ2-3; 8 bases are shared with TRBD2. CDR3 size: 15 residues. CDR1 and CDR2 (germline): MDHEN, SYDVKM. V was clipped by 5 bases and J by 2 bases; unmatched bases: 6. CDR3 coding DNA: TGTGCCAGCAGTCCCCGGACTAGCCTCACAGATACGCAGTATTTT. Translated, it gives CASSPRTSLTDTQYF.

This clone was recorded only once. CDR3 protein: CASSLGLYTGPQHF. The DNA for the CDR3 is TGTGCCAGCAGTTTGGGACTGTACACTGGGCCCCAGCATTTT. The V and J genes are TRBV27 and TRBJ1-5; possible D gene TRBD1, 5 bases. The CDR3 totals 14 residues. Germline loops: CDR1 MNHEY, CDR2 SMNVEV (reference sequence). V shed 3 bases and J shed 9 bases, with 15 bases lying between them.